The 21 T cell receptor beta chains presented below share a single source sample, sequenced in a study of PD-1 blockade in classical Hodgkin lymphoma. The repertoire was sequenced with immunoSEQ multiplex PCR; TCRdb's copy has only in-frame clones and lacks some. The top ten clones hold roughly 15% of a sample with approximately 99,000 clones, more than 80% of them seen once. With no exception, relapse followed autologous stem cell transplantation in all patients, and brentuximab vedotin exposure varied. The sequences come from peripheral blood mononuclear cells (PBMCs), collected before the second cycle of nivolumab. Every receptor here comes from a human donor with classical Hodgkin lymphoma.

The chain recombines TRBV25-1 with TRBJ2-6; 9 bases match TRBD1. CDR1 MGHDK and CDR2 SYGVNS come from the germline V gene. V was clipped by 3 bases and J by 3 bases; unmatched bases: 3. This CDR3 comprises 16 residues. The CDR3: CASSDPTGGGANVLTF. The DNA for the CDR3 is TGTGCCAGCAGTGACCCGACAGGGGGTGGGGCCAACGTCCTGACTTTC.

V is TRBV4-1 and J is TRBJ2-7; 11 bases are shared with TRBD2. With V trimmed by 4 bases and J by 5 bases, 13 bases remained unmatched. The CDR3 contains 17 residues. Germline CDR1 MGHRA, CDR2 YSYEKL. CDR3 sequence (DNA): TGCGCCAGCAGCCGCATTTTAACTAGCGGGAGATTCAACGAGCAGTACTTC. Translating gives CASSRILTSGRFNEQYF.

V usage is TRBV10-3 and J usage is TRBJ1-5; the D gene is possibly TRBD1 (5 bases). This CDR3 has 13 amino acids. The V gene's germline CDR1 is ENHRY and CDR2 SYGVKD. V was pared by 2 bases and J by 7 bases, with 9 bases between. CDR3 nucleotides: TGTGCCATCAGTGAGGAGGGACCCCAGCCCCAGCATTTT. Its protein is CAISEEGPQPQHF.

This chain connects TRBV5-6 to TRBJ2-3, with TRBD2 matching 7 bases. Germline loops: CDR1 SGHDT, CDR2 YYEEEE. Unmatched junction bases numbered 9, after V lost 3 bases and J lost 2 bases. The CDR3 has 16 amino acids. The CDR3 DNA is TGTGCCAGCAGCTCCGGGACTACCGCTACCACAGATACGCAGTATTTT. It is translated as CASSSGTTATTDTQYF.

The chain couples TRBV6-5 to TRBJ1-2, with 7 nucleotides matching TRBD1. Germline assignment: CDR1 MNHEY and CDR2 SVGAGI. Germline trimming cut 6 bases from V and 8 bases from J; bases unmatched to any gene: 9. The CDR3 loop spans 13 amino acids. The CDR3 DNA reads TGTGCCAGCAGCTCCAATAAAGGGGGCGGCTACACCTTC. Amino acids: CASSSNKGGGYTF.

This chain connects TRBV7-2 to TRBJ2-5; no firm D call. The ends were cut back, 0 bases at V and 2 bases at J, with 13 bases in the middle. Germline V gene sequence: CDR1 SGHTA, CDR2 FQGNSA. CDR3 size: 16 residues. CDR3 coding DNA: TGTGCCAGCAGCTTAGCGCCGGCGTACTCACAAGAGACCCAGTACTTC. Protein product: CASSLAPAYSQETQYF.

The rearrangement joins TRBV2 to TRBJ2-5; weak D call: TRBD2 (5 bases). The length of the CDR3 is 13 residues. Germline CDR1 is SNHLY and CDR2 is FYNNEI. Between the trimmed V and J ends, which lost 8 bases and 1 base, there was a span of 11 bases. CDR3 DNA: TGTGCCAGCCTCCCGGACTCCCAAGAGACCCAGTACTTC. It specifies CASLPDSQETQYF. Variable domain in full (rest from reference TRBV2 and TRBJ2-5): EPEVTQTPSHQVTQMGQEVILRCVPISNHLYFYWYRQILGQKVEFLVSFYNNEISEKSEIFDDQFSVERPDGSNFTLKIRSTKLEDSAMYFCASLPDSQETQYFGPGTRLLVL.

This clone was detected only a few times. This chain links TRBV2 with TRBJ1-4; perhaps TRBD1 as D (6 bases). CDR3 size: 12 residues. Trimming stripped 1 base from V and 10 bases from J, with 7 bases between. Germline loops: CDR1 SNHLY, CDR2 FYNNEI. CDR3 nucleotides: TGTGCCAGCAGTGAAGGAGGGGGAAAACTGTTTTTT. Its protein is CASSEGGGKLFF.

This sequence joins TRBV28 and TRBJ1-1; TRBD1 is a possible D gene (5 bases). The CDR3 loop spans 17 amino acids. CDR1 is MDHEN and CDR2 is SYDVKM in the germline V gene. Trimming left V 3 bases short and J 2 bases short, with 19 bases between. CDR3 sequence reads: CASSLDPRGRRNTEAFF. As DNA, the CDR3 is TGTGCCAGCAGTTTGGACCCTCGGGGCCGCAGAAACACTGAAGCTTTCTTT. Using reference TRBV28 and TRBJ1-1 for the parts outside the CDR3, the full variable domain is DVKVTQSSRYLVKRTGEKVFLECVQDMDHENMFWYRQDPGLGLRLIYFSYDVKMKEKGDIPEGYSVSREKKERFSLILESASTNQTSMYLCASSLDPRGRRNTEAFFGQGTRLTVV.

J is TRBJ2-1 and V is TRBV7-9, with TRBD1 identical over 10 bases. Germline CDR1 SEHNR, CDR2 FQNEAQ (reference sequence). The CDR3 has 15 amino acids. The trim removed 7 bases at V and 4 bases at J, leaving 7 bases unmatched. CDR3 sequence: CASTLTGGLYNEQFF. The CDR3 nucleotides are TGTGCCAGCACCCTGACAGGGGGCTTATACAATGAGCAGTTCTTC.

V is TRBV7-9 and J is TRBJ2-1; 10 bases map to TRBD2. Germline lookup yields CDR1 SEHNR and CDR2 FQNEAQ (reference sequence). The CDR3 contains 15 residues. The ends lost 10 bases at V and 3 bases at J; junction bases unmatched: 9. Written as DNA, the CDR3 is TGTGCCACCCTGCACAGCGGGAGGGTCTACAATGAGCAGTTCTTC. Translated, it gives CATLHSGRVYNEQFF.

The chain employs TRBV28 and TRBJ1-1, with a weak D call TRBD1 (6 bases). Germline CDR1 and CDR2: MDHEN and SYDVKM. The CDR3 length is 13 residues. Trimming removed 5 bases at V and 11 bases at J, with 18 bases between. CDR3 DNA: TGTGCCAGCAGTCCATCTACAGGGCCGCGCGCTTTCTTT. It translates to CASSPSTGPRAFF. Using reference TRBV28 and TRBJ1-1 for the parts outside the CDR3, the full variable domain is DVKVTQSSRYLVKRTGEKVFLECVQDMDHENMFWYRQDPGLGLRLIYFSYDVKMKEKGDIPEGYSVSREKKERFSLILESASTNQTSMYLCASSPSTGPRAFFGQGTRLTVV.

The chain has TRBV7-6 and TRBJ2-3; possible D gene TRBD2, 6 bases. Germline V gives CDR1 SGHVS, CDR2 FNYEAQ. Trimming shortened V by 5 bases and J by 7 bases, and 16 bases separated the two germline ends. CDR3 length: 14 residues. CDR3 sequence (DNA): TGTGCCAGCAGCCCCCGGGGGTCGCAGTATACGCAGTATTTT. It codes for CASSPRGSQYTQYF. Filled out from reference TRBV7-6 and TRBJ2-3, the complete variable domain reads GAGVSQSPRYKVTKRGQDVALRCDPISGHVSLYWYRQALGQGPEFLTYFNYEAQQDKSGLPNDRFSAERPEGSISTLTIQRTEQRDSAMYRCASSPRGSQYTQYFGPGTRLTVL.

In this sample, this clone turned up once. The rearrangement uses TRBV5-1 and TRBJ1-1; D is perhaps TRBD1 (5 bases). V gave up 4 bases and J gave up 1 base, with 17 bases separating them. The germline V gene has CDR1 SGHRS and CDR2 YFSETQ. The CDR3 covers 16 residues. CDR3 region: CASSGRDRRGNTEAFF. CDR3 DNA: TGCGCCAGCAGCGGGCGGGACCGACGGGGGAACACTGAAGCTTTCTTT.

The V call is TRBV5-1, the J call TRBJ2-2; the match to TRBD2 covers 7 bases. This CDR3 spans 16 amino acids. Trimming took 3 bases from V and 4 from J; bases not matched to a gene: 9. In germline, CDR1 is SGHRS, CDR2 YFSETQ. The CDR3 sequence: CASSSGGSSTTGELFF. In nucleotides, the CDR3 is TGCGCCAGCAGCTCGGGCGGGAGTTCTACCACCGGGGAGCTGTTTTTT.

The gene calls are TRBV5-4 and TRBJ2-1, with D perhaps TRBD2 (7 bases). This CDR3 is built from 17 residues. Germline CDR1 is SGHNT and CDR2 is YYREEE (reference sequence). Trimming left V 4 bases short and J 4 bases short, with 21 bases between. The CDR3 spells CASSRGPSGQSYNEQFF. The CDR3 DNA sequence: TGTGCCAGCAGCCGGGGGCCTAGCGGACAATCTTACAATGAGCAGTTCTTC. Full variable domain (outside the CDR3, taken from reference TRBV5-4 and TRBJ2-1): ETGVTQSPTHLIKTRGQQVTLRCSSQSGHNTVSWYQQALGQGPQFIFQYYREEENGRGNFPPRFSGLQFPNYSSELNVNALELDDSALYLCASSRGPSGQSYNEQFFGPGTRLTVL.

This sequence joins TRBV5-1 and TRBJ2-5; tentatively, D is TRBD1 (6 bases). CDR3 length: 14 residues. Germline loops: CDR1 SGHRS, CDR2 YFSETQ. With 0 bases removed from V and 5 bases from J, the gap between germline ends came to 11 bases. The CDR3 DNA reads TGCGCCAGCAGCTTGGAAGGGACACGGGAGACCCAGTACTTC. Its protein product is CASSLEGTRETQYF.

This clone appeared a few times. This rearrangement joins TRBV5-8 to TRBJ2-5; D not resolved. Germline CDR1 SGHTS, CDR2 YDEGEE. Between the trimmed V and J ends, which lost 4 bases and 9 bases, there was a span of 13 bases. The CDR3 contains 12 residues. CDR3 coding DNA: TGTGCCAGCAGCCCTGGCGTCTCGGCCCAGTACTTC. Translation: CASSPGVSAQYF.

This chain connects TRBV5-1 to TRBJ2-4, with 7 bases aligning to TRBD1. The CDR3 extends over 16 amino acids. Germline assignment: CDR1 SGHRS and CDR2 YFSETQ. V lost 0 bases and J lost 0; bases outside the gene matches: 3. The CDR3 reads CASSLEGGLAKNIQYF. The CDR3, as DNA: TGCGCCAGCAGCTTGGAAGGGGGCTTAGCCAAAAACATTCAGTACTTC.

The V call is TRBV30, the J call TRBJ2-1, with 7 nucleotides matching TRBD2. With 7 bases clipped from V and 7 bases from J, the junction kept 13 bases outside the gene matches. The CDR3 sequence is 14 residues long. Germline V gives CDR1 GTSNPN, CDR2 SVGIG (reference sequence). The DNA for the CDR3 is TGTGCCTACTCAAAAATGGCTAGCGGAAATGAGCAGTTCTTC. This codes for CAYSKMASGNEQFF. The whole variable domain, filled in from reference TRBV30 and TRBJ2-1, reads SQTIHQWPATLVQPVGSPLSLECTVEGTSNPNLYWYRQAAGRGLQLLFYSVGIGQISSEVPQNLSASRPQDRQFILSSKKLLLSDSGFYLCAYSKMASGNEQFFGPGTRLTVL.

The chain uses TRBV10-2 and TRBJ2-1; unclear D gene. CDR1 WSHSY and CDR2 SAAADI come from the germline V gene. This CDR3 comprises 12 residues. Trimming removed 2 bases from V and 9 bases from J, with 8 bases in between. The CDR3 is CASSEIWGEQFF. The CDR3 coding sequence is TGCGCCAGCAGTGAGATCTGGGGTGAGCAGTTCTTC.